Listed below are T cell receptor beta chains from one sample, sequenced in a study of cytomegalovirus exposure and HLA in healthy donors. Sequencing was performed with immunoSEQ multiplex PCR; in TCRdb, only in-frame clones are kept and a portion is missing. The table lists some 170,000 clones, about four fifths of them singletons. The sequenced material came from PBMCs. Every receptor here comes from a male donor in good health and CMV-seronegative. CDR3s include the opening cysteine and the closing phenylalanine or tryptophan. The D gene is left open where the match is weak. Size tells how often a clone was seen (once, few, many) or the class of an expanded clone, and some rows leave it out.

-	16	TRBD2	TRBV27	TRBJ2-1	CASSLSASGVYNEQFF	TGTGCCAGCAGTTTATCGGCTAGCGGAGTCTACAATGAGCAGTTCTTC
-	13	-	TRBV19	TRBJ2-1	CATQGRAGNEQFF	TGTGCCACCCAGGGGAGGGCCGGTAATGAGCAGTTCTTC
-	17	TRBD1	TRBV7-8	TRBJ1-4	CASSSIRDRGKDEKLFF	TGTGCCAGCAGCTCTATCCGGGACAGGGGAAAGGATGAAAAACTGTTTTTT
-	15	TRBD2	TRBV7-2	TRBJ2-1	CASTPQEREIDEQFF	TGTGCCAGCACTCCTCAAGAGCGGGAGATAGATGAGCAGTTCTTC
-	15	-	TRBV19	TRBJ1-6	CASSIESGVNSPLHF	TGTGCCAGTAGTATAGAATCAGGGGTTAATTCACCCCTCCACTTT
-	16	TRBD2	TRBV7-3	TRBJ2-3	CASSPWTSGGTDTQYF	TGTGCCAGCAGCCCATGGACTAGCGGGGGCACAGATACGCAGTATTTT
-	14	TRBD1	TRBV15	TRBJ1-6	CATRVGDRDFPLHF	TGTGCCACCAGGGTTGGGGACAGGGATTTTCCCCTCCACTTT
-	15	TRBD1	TRBV9	TRBJ2-7	CASSVATGGYYEQYF	TGTGCCAGCAGCGTAGCGACAGGGGGGTACTACGAGCAGTACTTC
-	11	-	TRBV30	TRBJ1-1	CACRGNTEAFF	TGTGCCTGTAGAGGGAACACTGAAGCTTTCTTT
-	15	TRBD2	TRBV4-2	TRBJ2-3	CASSREAGARDTQYF	TGTGCCAGCAGCCGGGAAGCGGGAGCCAGAGATACGCAGTATTTT
-	15	TRBD2	TRBV7-2	TRBJ2-7	CASSPLAGSSYEQYF	TGTGCCAGCAGCCCTCTAGCGGGAAGCTCCTACGAGCAGTACTTC
-	17	TRBD2	TRBV7-3	TRBJ2-1	CASSLTGSGRAESEQFF	TGTGCCAGCAGCTTAACCGGGAGCGGGAGGGCCGAAAGTGAGCAGTTCTTC
-	15	-	TRBV15	TRBJ1-3	CATSRGMGQGNTIYF	TGTGCCACCAGCAGAGGGATGGGACAAGGAAACACCATATATTTT
-	15	TRBD2	TRBV12-5	TRBJ2-1	CASGQTSGNLNEQFF	TGTGCTAGTGGACAGACTAGCGGGAACCTTAATGAGCAGTTCTTC
-	16	TRBD2	TRBV7-6	TRBJ2-1	CASSLTSGRLSVEQFF	TGTGCCAGCAGCTTAACTAGCGGGAGGTTATCGGTTGAGCAGTTCTTC
once	14	-	TRBV25-1	TRBJ1-3	CASLDGGPGNTIYF	TGTGCCAGCTTGGACGGAGGCCCTGGAAACACCATATATTTT
-	17	TRBD1	TRBV4-2	TRBJ1-6	CASSQEGEGDRGSPLHF	TGTGCCAGCAGCCAAGAGGGCGAGGGCGACAGGGGTTCACCCCTCCACTTT
-	17	TRBD1	TRBV4-1	TRBJ1-3	CASSQLQGAGSGNTIYF	TGCGCCAGCAGCCAACTACAGGGGGCAGGCTCTGGAAACACCATATATTTT
-	15	TRBD1	TRBV4-1	TRBJ1-2	CASSQLQGNNYGYTF	TGCGCCAGCAGCCAACTACAGGGGAATAACTATGGCTACACCTTC
-	18	-	TRBV14	TRBJ1-2	CASSQDLGPGRNFYGYTF	TGTGCCAGCAGCCAAGATCTAGGTCCAGGGAGGAACTTCTATGGCTACACCTTC
-	16	-	TRBV7-3	TRBJ2-2	CASSLQHRANTGELFF	TGTGCCAGCAGCTTACAGCACAGGGCGAACACCGGGGAGCTGTTTTTT
-	15	TRBD1	TRBV9	TRBJ2-5	CASSVGGTGKETQYF	TGTGCCAGCAGCGTAGGCGGGACAGGGAAAGAGACCCAGTACTTC
-	15	-	TRBV28	TRBJ1-5	CASSSPTGQHQPQHF	TGTGCCAGCAGTTCACCGACAGGCCAACATCAGCCCCAGCATTTT
-	16	TRBD1	TRBV27	TRBJ2-5	CASGKDRLPVMGTQYF	TGTGCCAGCGGAAAGGACAGGCTACCCGTTATGGGGACCCAGTACTTC
-	13	TRBD1	TRBV19	TRBJ1-3	CASRGQSGNTIYF	TGTGCCAGTAGGGGACAGTCTGGAAACACCATATATTTT
-	15	TRBD2	TRBV28	TRBJ2-3	CASSGSGSSADTQYF	TGTGCCAGCAGCGGTAGCGGGAGCTCCGCAGATACGCAGTATTTT
-	14	-	TRBV25-1	TRBJ1-1	CASSDFGMNTEAFF	TGTGCCAGCAGTGACTTCGGGATGAACACTGAAGCTTTCTTT
-	14	TRBD2	TRBV7-3	TRBJ2-7	CASSLTSGSYEQYF	TGTGCCAGCAGCTTAACTAGCGGGAGTTACGAGCAGTACTTC
-	15	-	TRBV19	TRBJ1-5	CASSISGIYNQPQHF	TGTGCCAGTAGTATCTCCGGGATCTACAATCAGCCCCAGCATTTT
-	19	-	TRBV28	TRBJ2-1	CASSLQLNSGLPRSYEQFF	TGTGCCAGCAGTTTGCAACTCAACTCGGGACTCCCTAGATCCTATGAGCAGTTCTTC
-	15	TRBD1	TRBV19	TRBJ1-5	CASSARDSGGVSQHF	TGTGCCAGTAGTGCCCGGGACAGTGGGGGTGTGTCCCAGCATTTT
few	16	TRBD1	TRBV19	TRBJ2-2	CASSIPGQGGTGELFF	TGTGCCAGTAGTATACCGGGACAGGGGGGCACCGGGGAGCTGTTTTTT
few	14	-	TRBV6-5	TRBJ1-4	CASNLGAGEEKLFF	TGTGCCAGCAACCTAGGGGCGGGGGAAGAAAAACTGTTTTTT